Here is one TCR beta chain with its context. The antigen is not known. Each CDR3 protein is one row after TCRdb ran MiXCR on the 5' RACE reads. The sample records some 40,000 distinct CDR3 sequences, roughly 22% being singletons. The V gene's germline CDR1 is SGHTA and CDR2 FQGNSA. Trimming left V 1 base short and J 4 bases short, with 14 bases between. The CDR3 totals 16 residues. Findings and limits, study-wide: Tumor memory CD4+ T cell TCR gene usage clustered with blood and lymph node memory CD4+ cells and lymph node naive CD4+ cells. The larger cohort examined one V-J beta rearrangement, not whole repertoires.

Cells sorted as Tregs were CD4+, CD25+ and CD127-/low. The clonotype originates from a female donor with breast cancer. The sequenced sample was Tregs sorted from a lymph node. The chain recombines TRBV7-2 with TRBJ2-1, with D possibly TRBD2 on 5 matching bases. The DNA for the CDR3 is TGTGCCAGCAGCTTAGGAAGGGAGATAAGGTACAATGAGCAGTTCTTC. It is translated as CASSLGREIRYNEQFF. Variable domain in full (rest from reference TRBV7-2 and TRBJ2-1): GAGVSQSPSNKVTEKGKDVELRCDPISGHTALYWYRQSLGQGLEFLIYFQGNSAPDKSGLPSDRFSAERTGGSVSTLTIQRTQQEDSAVYLCASSLGREIRYNEQFFGPGTRLTVL.